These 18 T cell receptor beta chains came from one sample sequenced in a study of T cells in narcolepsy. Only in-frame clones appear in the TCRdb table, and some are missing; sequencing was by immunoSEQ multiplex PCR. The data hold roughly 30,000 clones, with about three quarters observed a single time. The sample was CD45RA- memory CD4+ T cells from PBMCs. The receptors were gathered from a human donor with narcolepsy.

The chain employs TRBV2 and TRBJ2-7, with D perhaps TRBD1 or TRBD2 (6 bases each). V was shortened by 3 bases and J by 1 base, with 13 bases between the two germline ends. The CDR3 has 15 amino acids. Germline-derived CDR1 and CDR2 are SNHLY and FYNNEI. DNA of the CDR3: TGTGCCAGCAGTGACCCCGGGGGCGTGTCCTACGAGCAGTACTTC. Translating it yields CASSDPGGVSYEQYF.

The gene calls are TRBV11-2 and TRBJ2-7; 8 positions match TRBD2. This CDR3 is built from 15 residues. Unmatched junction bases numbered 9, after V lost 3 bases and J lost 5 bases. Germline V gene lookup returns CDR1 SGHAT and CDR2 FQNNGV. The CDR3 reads CASSLKPGGFHEQYF. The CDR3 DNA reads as TGTGCCAGCAGCTTGAAGCCGGGAGGGTTCCACGAGCAGTACTTC.

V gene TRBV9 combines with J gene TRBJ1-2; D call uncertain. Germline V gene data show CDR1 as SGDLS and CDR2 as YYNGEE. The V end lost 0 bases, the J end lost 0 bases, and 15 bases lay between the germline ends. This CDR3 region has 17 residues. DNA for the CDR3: TGTGCCAGCAGCGTAGACGAGGAGGGCAGAACTAACTATGGCTACACCTTC. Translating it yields CASSVDEEGRTNYGYTF. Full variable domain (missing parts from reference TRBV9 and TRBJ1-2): DSGVTQTPKHLITATGQRVTLRCSPRSGDLSVYWYQQSLDQGLQFLIQYYNGEERAKGNILERFSAQQFPDLHSELNLSSLELGDSALYFCASSVDEEGRTNYGYTFGSGTRLTVV.

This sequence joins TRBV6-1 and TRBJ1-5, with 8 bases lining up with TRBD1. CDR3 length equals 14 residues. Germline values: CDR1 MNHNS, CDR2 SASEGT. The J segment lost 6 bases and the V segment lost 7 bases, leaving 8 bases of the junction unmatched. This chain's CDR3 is CASIRTGTSQPQHF. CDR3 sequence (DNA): TGTGCCAGCATTCGGACAGGGACAAGTCAGCCCCAGCATTTT.

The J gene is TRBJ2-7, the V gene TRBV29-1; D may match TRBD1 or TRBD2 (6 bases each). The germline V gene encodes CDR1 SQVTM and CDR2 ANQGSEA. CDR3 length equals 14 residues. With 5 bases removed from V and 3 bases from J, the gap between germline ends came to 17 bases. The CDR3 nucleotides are TGCAGCGTTCTTCCCTCGGGGGCTCTCTACGAGCAGTACTTC. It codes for CSVLPSGALYEQYF.

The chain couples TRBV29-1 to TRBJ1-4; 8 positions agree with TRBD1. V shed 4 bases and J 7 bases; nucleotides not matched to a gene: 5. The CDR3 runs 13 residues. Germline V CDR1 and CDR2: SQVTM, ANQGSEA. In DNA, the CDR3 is TGCAGCGTTGCTCAGGGGGCAGGTGAAAAACTGTTTTTT. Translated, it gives CSVAQGAGEKLFF.

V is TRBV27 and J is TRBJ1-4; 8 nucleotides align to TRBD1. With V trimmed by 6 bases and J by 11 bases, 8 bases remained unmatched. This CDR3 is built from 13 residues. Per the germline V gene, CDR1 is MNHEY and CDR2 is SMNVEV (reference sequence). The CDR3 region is CASSQGQGGKLFF. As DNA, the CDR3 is TGTGCCAGCAGCCAAGGACAGGGCGGTAAACTGTTTTTT.

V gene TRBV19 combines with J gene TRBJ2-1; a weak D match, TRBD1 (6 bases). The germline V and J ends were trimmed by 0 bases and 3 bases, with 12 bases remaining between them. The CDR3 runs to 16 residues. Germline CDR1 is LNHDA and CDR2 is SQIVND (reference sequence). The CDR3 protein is CASSIDSAGVYNEQFF. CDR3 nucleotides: TGTGCCAGTAGTATAGATTCGGCAGGGGTCTACAATGAGCAGTTCTTC.

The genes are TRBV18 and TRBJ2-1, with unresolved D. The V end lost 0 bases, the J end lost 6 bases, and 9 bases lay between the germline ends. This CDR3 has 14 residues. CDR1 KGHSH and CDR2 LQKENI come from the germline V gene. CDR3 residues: CASSPPYKRNEQFF. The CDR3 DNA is TGTGCCAGCTCACCACCGTACAAGCGCAATGAGCAGTTCTTC.

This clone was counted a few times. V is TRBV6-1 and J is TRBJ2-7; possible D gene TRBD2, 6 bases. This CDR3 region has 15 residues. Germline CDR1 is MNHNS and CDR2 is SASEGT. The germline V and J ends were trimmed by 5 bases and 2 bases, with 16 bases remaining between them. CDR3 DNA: TGTGCCAGCAGTTCCGAACGGGGGACCACCTACGAGCAGTACTTC. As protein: CASSSERGTTYEQYF.

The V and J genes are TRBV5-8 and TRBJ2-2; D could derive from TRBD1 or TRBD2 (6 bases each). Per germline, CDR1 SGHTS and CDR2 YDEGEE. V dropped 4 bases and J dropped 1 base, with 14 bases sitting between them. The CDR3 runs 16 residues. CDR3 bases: TGTGCCAGCAGCCTTAGACTAGGGGGGAACACCGGGGAGCTGTTTTTT. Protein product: CASSLRLGGNTGELFF.

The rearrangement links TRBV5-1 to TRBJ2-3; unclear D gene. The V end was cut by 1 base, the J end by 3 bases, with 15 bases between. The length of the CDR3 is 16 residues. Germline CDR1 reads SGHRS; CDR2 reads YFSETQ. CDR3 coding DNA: TGCGCCAGCAGCTTGCTCGCCCCTAGTCTTACAGATACGCAGTATTTT. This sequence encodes CASSLLAPSLTDTQYF.

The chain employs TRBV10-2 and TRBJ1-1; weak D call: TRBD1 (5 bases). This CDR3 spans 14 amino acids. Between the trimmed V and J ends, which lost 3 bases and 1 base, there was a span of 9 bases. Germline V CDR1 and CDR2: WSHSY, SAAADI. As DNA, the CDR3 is TGCGCCAGCAGTGAAGGGGCACAGAACACTGAAGCTTTCTTT. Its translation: CASSEGAQNTEAFF.

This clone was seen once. The CDR3 coding sequence is TGTGCCAGCTCACCCGGTCGGACTGCTCGTCAGGATACGCAGTATTTT. Its translation: CASSPGRTARQDTQYF. The rearrangement joins TRBV18 to TRBJ2-3; TRBD2 is a possible D gene (5 bases). Per the germline V gene, CDR1 is KGHSH and CDR2 is LQKENI. The CDR3 is 16 residues long. V was cut by 3 bases and J by 6 bases, with 19 bases left in between.

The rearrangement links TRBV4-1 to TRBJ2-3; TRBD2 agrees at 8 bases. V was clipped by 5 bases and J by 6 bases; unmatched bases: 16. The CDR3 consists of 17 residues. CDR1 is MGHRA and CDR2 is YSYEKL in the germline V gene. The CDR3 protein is CASSRDLLTSELDTQYF. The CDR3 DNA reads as TGCGCCAGCAGCAGAGACCTATTGACTAGCGAGCTGGATACGCAGTATTTT.

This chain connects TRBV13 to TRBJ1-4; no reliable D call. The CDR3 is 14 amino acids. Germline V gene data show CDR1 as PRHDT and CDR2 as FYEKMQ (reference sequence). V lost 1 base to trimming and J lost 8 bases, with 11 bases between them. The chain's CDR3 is CASSLDTSREKLFF. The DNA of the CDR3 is TGTGCCAGCAGCTTAGATACCTCCAGGGAAAAACTGTTTTTT.

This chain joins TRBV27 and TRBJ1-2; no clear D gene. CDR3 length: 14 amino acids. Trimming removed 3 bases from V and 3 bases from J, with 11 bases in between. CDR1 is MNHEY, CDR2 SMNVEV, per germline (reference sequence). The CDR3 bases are TGTGCCAGCAGTTTCCTCGGGAGGGACTATGGCTACACCTTC. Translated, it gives CASSFLGRDYGYTF.

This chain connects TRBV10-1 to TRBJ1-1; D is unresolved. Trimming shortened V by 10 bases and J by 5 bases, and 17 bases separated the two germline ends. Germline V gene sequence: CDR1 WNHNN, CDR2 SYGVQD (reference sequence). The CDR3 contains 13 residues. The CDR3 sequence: CAITRGSGTEAFF. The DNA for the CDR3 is TGCGCCATCACCCGGGGATCGGGAACTGAAGCTTTCTTT.